Listed here are 5 T cell receptor beta chains from one sample, sequenced in a study of blood T cell repertoires in COVID-19. Sequenced by immunoSEQ multiplex PCR; TCRdb stores in-frame clones only, minus some. Of around 100,000 clones in the sample, around 90% were seen once. The sequenced material came from peripheral blood. These receptors all stem from a man in his 60s with COVID-19, enrolled during active disease.

This rearrangement joins TRBV5-1 to TRBJ2-7, with D possibly being TRBD1 (5 bases). This CDR3 has 16 amino acids. Germline CDR1 and CDR2: SGHRS and YFSETQ. Trimming took 4 bases from V and 2 from J, leaving 19 bases between them. CDR3 loop: CASSLRSQGVTYEQYF. In nucleotides, the CDR3 is TGCGCCAGCAGCCTACGTTCCCAGGGTGTAACCTACGAGCAGTACTTC. The full variable domain, with the rest looked up from reference TRBV5-1 and TRBJ2-7, is KAGVTQTPRYLIKTRGQQVTLSCSPISGHRSVSWYQQTPGQGLQFLFEYFSETQRNKGNFPGRFSGRQFSNSRSEMNVSTLELGDSALYLCASSLRSQGVTYEQYFGPGTRLTVT.

This chain connects TRBV2 to TRBJ2-5, with 9 bases matching TRBD2. The germline gives CDR1 SNHLY, CDR2 FYNNEI. J gave up 7 bases and V 5 bases, and 8 bases lay outside the gene matches. CDR3 length equals 14 residues. CDR3 nucleotide sequence: TGTGCCAGCAGTCCGGGACTAGCCCCGGGGACCCAGTACTTC. Its protein product is CASSPGLAPGTQYF.

This clone was counted once. The chain combines TRBV19 with TRBJ2-1; 9 bases fit TRBD1. The V gene's germline CDR1 is LNHDA and CDR2 SQIVND (reference sequence). V was pared by 1 base and J by 5 bases, with 6 bases of the junction left unmatched. The CDR3 loop spans 16 amino acids. The CDR3 here is CASSIGGTGRNNEQFF. CDR3 nucleotides: TGTGCCAGTAGTATAGGTGGGACAGGGAGGAACAATGAGCAGTTCTTC.

The count of this clone is one. V gene TRBV11-1 combines with J gene TRBJ1-1; D gene unclear. Germline V lookup: CDR1 SGHAT, CDR2 FQDESV (reference sequence). The germline V and J ends were trimmed by 2 bases and 0 bases, with 4 bases remaining between them. The CDR3 is 13 amino acids. The CDR3 spells CASSLQLNTEAFF. The CDR3 nucleotides are TGTGCCAGCAGCTTACAGTTGAACACTGAAGCTTTCTTT.

The V call is TRBV5-1, the J call TRBJ2-2; 10 bases agree with TRBD1. This CDR3 spans 16 amino acids. V lost 4 bases and J lost 6; bases outside the gene matches: 9. The germline V gene has CDR1 SGHRS and CDR2 YFSETQ. For the CDR3, the DNA is TGCGCCAGCAGCCGCTCGACAGGGGGCCCCCCCGGGGAGCTGTTTTTT. Amino acids: CASSRSTGGPPGELFF.